The 6 T cell receptor beta chains below all came from one sample that was sequenced in a study of T cell responses to AZD1222 COVID-19 vaccine. Sequenced by immunoSEQ multiplex PCR; TCRdb stores in-frame clones only, minus some. The sample consists of 130,000 or so clones, 84% of them appearing once. The source was peripheral blood, collected 28 days after the second AZD1222 dose. These receptors were obtained from an adult who received the AZD1222 COVID-19 vaccine.

This rearrangement joins TRBV7-2 to TRBJ1-5, with 7 bases lining up with TRBD1. After removal of 5 bases from V and 4 bases from J, the junction contained 8 bases not matched to a gene. The germline V gene encodes CDR1 SGHTA and CDR2 FQGNSA. This CDR3 has 15 amino acids. CDR3 sequence (DNA): TGTGCCAGCAGCCCTCAGGGGGGGACGAATCAGCCCCAGCATTTT. The encoded protein is CASSPQGGTNQPQHF.

The sample holds a few counts of this clone. This chain joins TRBV6-5 and TRBJ1-2; D may be TRBD1 (5 bases). The CDR3 contains 12 residues. Germline V gives CDR1 MNHEY, CDR2 SVGAGI. V lost 4 bases and J lost 6, with 9 bases in between. CDR3 in amino acids: CASSFLGDGYTF. The CDR3 nucleotides are TGTGCCAGCAGTTTCTTGGGGGATGGCTACACCTTC.

This clone is a singleton in its sample. The chain links TRBV11-2 to TRBJ1-2, with D uncertain. Trimming removed 7 bases from V and 0 bases from J, with 9 bases in between. This CDR3 comprises 13 residues. CDR1 SGHAT and CDR2 FQNNGV come from the germline V gene. The CDR3: CASNSRANYGYTF. The DNA for the CDR3 is TGTGCCAGCAATAGCCGCGCTAACTATGGCTACACCTTC.

This clone was recorded many times. A far larger clone differs by one base, so this is likely a read error. Distinct nucleotide sequences in the sample also encode this CDR3. The chain recombines TRBV21-1 with TRBJ1-6; no DNA check was done on the table's D call, TRBD1. TRBV21-1 is marked as a pseudogene. The CDR3 has 15 amino acids. The CDR3, as DNA: TGTGCCAGCAGCCCCCCTGGACAGGGGGGCTCACCCCTCCACTTT. Translated, it gives CASSPPGQGGSPLHF.

The chain recombines TRBV2 with TRBJ2-5, with D perhaps TRBD2 (6 bases). V was cut by 7 bases and J by 5 bases, with 14 bases left in between. This CDR3 comprises 13 residues. In germline, CDR1 is SNHLY, CDR2 FYNNEI. The chain's CDR3 is CASKTSSQETQYF. The CDR3 DNA sequence: TGTGCCAGCAAGACTAGTTCTCAGGAGACCCAGTACTTC.

The rearrangement uses TRBV6-5 and TRBJ2-7; the D gene is possibly TRBD1 (7 bases). There are 15 residues in the CDR3. The germline V and J ends were trimmed by 6 bases and 2 bases, with 17 bases remaining between them. Germline V lookup: CDR1 MNHEY, CDR2 SVGAGI. The CDR3 coding sequence is TGTGCCAGCAGCCCCGTCCAGGGGGGCCCCTACGAGCAGTACTTC. It translates to CASSPVQGGPYEQYF.